This paragraph reports one TCR beta chain. The antigen is not known. The record originates from a study of cytomegalovirus exposure and HLA in healthy donors. Whole-study results and caveats: Associated with HLA alleles at 0.05 false discovery rate in a later analysis were about 17,000 TCR beta sequences. An analysis that came later showed most CMV-associated TCR beta chains appearing HLA-restricted. Earlier findings revealed that most TCR beta V segments proved productive either about 87% or about 30% of the time.

Nominal health characterized the donors when sampled, though unrecorded immune exposures were likely. The PCR had 60 Vbeta and 13 Jbeta primers. Profiling relied on immunoSEQ multiplex PCR, and the TCRdb table lists in-frame clones only, not all of them. The sample yields about 170,000 clones, around 80% seen once. This CDR3 region has 14 residues. J was trimmed by 4 bases and V by 3 bases; bases with no gene match: 5. Germline CDR1 is SGHNT and CDR2 is YENEEA. Specimen: PBMCs. The receptor was isolated from a male donor in good health and CMV-seronegative. V gene TRBV11-3 combines with J gene TRBJ2-7; TRBD1 matches at 8 bases. The CDR3 DNA reads as TGTGCCAGCAGCTTGGGGACAGGAGCGTACGAGCAGTACTTC. Translation: CASSLGTGAYEQYF.